This entry lists 4 T cell receptor beta chains sequenced from one sample in a study of T cells in Graves' hyperthyroidism and ophthalmopathy (dated by TCRdb to the late 2010s). Library construction relied on multiplex PCR. TCRdb records Illumina HiSeq 2000 as the sequencer. TCR beta CDR3 regions were amplified from RNA transcripts. The TCR CDR3 was subjected to a first round of RT-PCR using the HTBI primer set and the Qiagen OneStep RT-PCR kit. Starting from the raw public reads, TCRdb applied fastp trimming at Q25, assembled clones with MiXCR and retained in-frame beta chains. CDR3 protein duplicates are merged, each entry listing the most common genes and DNA. This sample holds about 280,000 distinct CDR3 sequences; 20% to 25% were observed only once. The top ten clonotypes cover approximately 25% of the sample. The sample consisted of blood. The receptors here all came from a man aged 40-49 years with Graves' hyperthyroidism that later progressed to Graves' ophthalmopathy.

Many counts were recorded for this clonotype. This chain uses TRBV29-1 with TRBJ1-1; TRBD1 matches at 7 bases. The germline gives CDR1 SQVTM, CDR2 ANQGSEA. The CDR3 has 12 amino acids. J gave up 4 bases and V 4 bases, and 3 bases lay outside the gene matches. CDR3 nucleotides: TGCAGCGTTGCAGGGGGTTCCACTGAAGCTTTCTTT. This codes for CSVAGGSTEAFF. The full variable domain, completed using reference TRBV29-1 and TRBJ1-1, is SAVISQKPSRDICQRGTSLTIQCQVDSQVTMMFWYRQQPGQSLTLIATANQGSEATYESGFVIDKFPISRPNLTFSTLTVSNMSPEDSSIYLCSVAGGSTEAFFGQGTRLTVV.

This clonotype was recorded many times. This chain's CDR3 is CASSLGQGRGGEAFF. The DNA of the CDR3 is TGCGCCAGCAGCCTTGGACAGGGGAGAGGAGGGGAAGCTTTCTTT. The J gene is TRBJ1-1, the V gene TRBV4-1; 9 bases agree with TRBD1. CDR3 length equals 15 residues. In germline, CDR1 is MGHRA, CDR2 YSYEKL. V shed 4 bases and J 8 bases; nucleotides not matched to a gene: 11.

This clonotype showed up many times. The rearrangement uses TRBV18 and TRBJ1-1; D unclear. CDR3 size: 17 residues. Germline CDR1 is KGHSH and CDR2 is LQKENI. Trimming left V 0 bases short and J 0 bases short, with 14 bases between. CDR3 residues: CASSPPGRNLMNTEAFF. CDR3 sequence (DNA): TGTGCCAGCTCACCACCGGGCAGGAACCTCATGAACACTGAAGCTTTCTTT.

This clonotype came up many times. The V gene is TRBV25-1, the J gene TRBJ1-1, with D unclear. V was pared by 8 bases and J by 0 bases, with 10 bases between. The germline CDR1 and CDR2 sequences are MGHDK and SYGVNS. This CDR3 has 13 amino acids. CDR3 sequence: CASLSRLNTEAFF. The DNA of the CDR3 is TGTGCCAGCCTCAGCCGGCTGAACACTGAAGCTTTCTTT.